The 29 T cell receptor beta chains in this list originate from one sample, sequenced in a study of T cells in Graves' hyperthyroidism and ophthalmopathy. Researchers amplified the TCR beta CDR3 regions from RNA transcripts. The TCR CDR3 first-round RT-PCR relied on the HTBI primer set. TCRdb ran MiXCR on the multiplex PCR reads and lists one entry per CDR3 protein. Found here are about 520,000 distinct CDR3 sequences, around a quarter of them singletons; the top ten hold 11%. Material for sequencing was blood. Receptor source: a woman younger than 45 with Graves' ophthalmopathy.

The CDR3 is CASSSLWIAGTQETQYF. DNA of the CDR3: TGTGCCAGCAGTTCCCTATGGATAGCGGGGACACAAGAGACCCAGTACTTC. The V gene is TRBV28, the J gene TRBJ2-5; 8 positions match TRBD2. J gave up 2 bases and V 4 bases, and 12 bases lay outside the gene matches. This CDR3 spans 17 amino acids. The germline V gene encodes CDR1 MDHEN and CDR2 SYDVKM.

This clonotype showed up many times. The chain combines TRBV7-2 with TRBJ1-5; the D gene is possibly TRBD1 (5 bases). CDR3 size: 14 residues. V lost 5 bases and J 6 bases, leaving 14 bases between the germline ends. Germline lookup yields CDR1 SGHTA and CDR2 FQGNSA. Here the CDR3 DNA reads TGTGCCAGCAGCCCCGGGGGGGGTGGTCAGCCCCAGCATTTT. As protein: CASSPGGGGQPQHF. Filled out from reference TRBV7-2 and TRBJ1-5, the complete variable domain reads GAGVSQSPSNKVTEKGKDVELRCDPISGHTALYWYRQSLGQGLEFLIYFQGNSAPDKSGLPSDRFSAERTGGSVSTLTIQRTQQEDSAVYLCASSPGGGGQPQHFGDGTRLSIL.

This clonotype was seen more than once but under ten times. This chain uses TRBV28 with TRBJ1-2; D is undetermined. The V gene's germline CDR1 is MDHEN and CDR2 SYDVKM. The CDR3 covers 14 residues. V lost 1 base and J lost 2, with 8 bases in between. The chain's CDR3 is CASSLFGGNYGYTF. The CDR3 region has the DNA TGTGCCAGCAGTTTATTCGGCGGGAACTATGGCTACACCTTC.

At least ten counts were recorded for this clonotype. The chain has TRBV27 and TRBJ1-1, with a possible D match to TRBD1 (5 bases). Looked up from germline, CDR1 is MNHEY and CDR2 is SMNVEV (reference sequence). The germline V and J ends were trimmed by 5 bases and 8 bases, with 12 bases remaining between them. The CDR3 is 12 residues long. The CDR3 DNA reads as TGTGCCAGCAGTGACGGGGGAAACGAAGCTTTCTTT. Translated, it gives CASSDGGNEAFF.

In its sample, this clonotype was seen many times. The DNA for the CDR3 is TGCAGTGCTAGAGGAGTTCAGGACAGGGGGAACACTGAAGCTTTCTTT. Its protein product is CSARGVQDRGNTEAFF. The chain has TRBV20-1 and TRBJ1-1; 9 positions match TRBD1. The CDR3 has 16 amino acids. CDR1 DFQATT and CDR2 SNEGSKA come from the germline V gene (reference sequence). Trimming took 1 base from V and 1 from J; bases not matched to a gene: 7.

The chain couples TRBV15 to TRBJ1-2; 10 nucleotides match TRBD1. With V trimmed by 2 bases and J by 7 bases, 10 bases remained unmatched. Germline V gives CDR1 LNHNV, CDR2 YYDKDF (reference sequence). The CDR3 totals 16 residues. CDR3 nucleotides: TGTGCCACCAGCAGATCGAGACAGGGGGCGTCGTTTGGCTACACCTTC. It translates to CATSRSRQGASFGYTF.

This clonotype was picked up many times. This rearrangement joins TRBV6-5 to TRBJ2-2; D might be TRBD1 (5 bases). V lost 3 bases and J 0 bases, leaving 11 bases between the germline ends. Per the germline V gene, CDR1 is MNHEY and CDR2 is SVGAGI. The CDR3 contains 16 residues. The CDR3 here is CASSYKGISNTGELFF. The CDR3 nucleotides read TGTGCCAGCAGTTATAAGGGGATTTCGAACACCGGGGAGCTGTTTTTT.

This clonotype has a count of ten or more. This chain joins TRBV10-3 and TRBJ1-2; D gene ambiguous. This CDR3 is built from 14 residues. The germline V and J ends were trimmed by 0 bases and 2 bases, with 7 bases remaining between them. Germline V gives CDR1 ENHRY, CDR2 SYGVKD. The CDR3 DNA sequence: TGTGCCATCAGTGAGTCGCGCTTGAACTATGGCTACACCTTC. This sequence encodes CAISESRLNYGYTF.

The CDR3 loop reads CASSGGLAGGLAKNIQYF. As DNA, the CDR3 is TGTGCCAGCAGTGGTGGACTAGCGGGGGGCCTAGCCAAAAACATTCAGTACTTC. The V gene is TRBV2, the J gene TRBJ2-4; TRBD2 matches 14 bases. CDR1 and CDR2 from the germline V gene are SNHLY and FYNNEI. Trimming removed 4 bases from V and 0 bases from J; junction bases left unmatched: 5. The CDR3 sequence is 18 residues long.

This clonotype was observed at least ten times. The genes are TRBV6-2 or TRBV6-3 and TRBJ2-5; no clear D. Germline V gene lookup returns CDR1 MNHEY and CDR2 SVGEGT. V was shortened by 0 bases and J by 5 bases, with 10 bases between the two germline ends. The CDR3 length is 14 residues. The CDR3 DNA follows: TGTGCCAGCAGTTACTCGCATTTATGGGAGACCCAGTACTTC. Its translation: CASSYSHLWETQYF.

The rearrangement links TRBV7-9 to TRBJ1-2; D uncertain. V gave up 2 bases and J gave up 4 bases, with 14 bases separating them. CDR1 SEHNR and CDR2 FQNEAQ come from the germline V gene (reference sequence). The CDR3 loop spans 15 amino acids. For the CDR3, the DNA is TGTGCCAGCAGCTTAAGCCTCTTGGACGGCTATGGCTACACCTTC. This gives the protein CASSLSLLDGYGYTF. Combining the CDR3 with reference TRBV7-9 and TRBJ1-2 gives the whole variable domain DTGVSQNPRHKITKRGQNVTFRCDPISEHNRLYWYRQTLGQGPEFLTYFQNEAQLEKSRLLSDRFSAERPKGSFSTLEIQRTEQGDSAMYLCASSLSLLDGYGYTFGSGTRLTVV.

This clonotype occurred many times. V usage is TRBV6-1 and J usage is TRBJ2-5; 12 bases agree with TRBD2. The germline gives CDR1 MNHNS, CDR2 SASEGT. CDR3 length equals 16 residues. V gave up 6 bases and J gave up 5 bases; unmatched junction bases: 10. The CDR3 reads CASSQATSGGLETQYF. CDR3 nucleotides: TGTGCCAGCAGCCAAGCCACTAGCGGGGGGCTGGAGACCCAGTACTTC.

About this clonotype: The junction differs from germline at one of its ends, possibly a read error. The chain has TRBV12-3 or TRBV12-4 and TRBJ2-5; D gene ambiguous. The CDR3 runs to 13 residues. CDR3 coding DNA: TGTGCCAGCAGCCAAGCTCGGCAAGGGACCCAGTACTTC. This gives the protein CASSQARQGTQYF.

The rearrangement uses TRBV6-1 and TRBJ1-1; D gene unclear. The CDR3 consists of 13 residues. The V gene lost 9 bases and the J gene lost 5 bases, with 16 bases spanning the gap. The germline V gene encodes CDR1 MNHNS and CDR2 SASEGT. The CDR3 DNA follows: TGTGCCAGTTCCTTGGGGTGGAGGACTGAAGCTTTCTTT. It encodes CASSLGWRTEAFF.

This clonotype was recorded many times. The chain employs TRBV5-1 and TRBJ1-1; TRBD1 aligns across 8 bases. CDR3 length equals 14 residues. Germline assignment: CDR1 SGHRS and CDR2 YFSETQ. Trimming at V came to 3 bases and at J to 4 bases, leaving 5 bases not matched to a gene. The CDR3 here is CASSWGQAGTEAFF. The CDR3 DNA sequence: TGCGCCAGCAGCTGGGGACAGGCTGGCACTGAAGCTTTCTTT.

This clonotype came up many times. V is TRBV12-3 or TRBV12-4 and J is TRBJ1-1, with 7 bases lining up with TRBD1. The CDR3 is 13 amino acids. Trimming removed 6 bases from V and 4 bases from J; junction bases left unmatched: 5. The CDR3 loop is CASSQDRVTEAFF. For the CDR3, the DNA is TGTGCCAGCAGCCAAGACAGGGTCACTGAAGCTTTCTTT.

This clonotype was recorded many times. The rearrangement joins TRBV5-1 to TRBJ1-1, with D tentatively TRBD1 (5 bases). V was shortened by 0 bases and J by 4 bases, with 13 bases between the two germline ends. Germline values: CDR1 SGHRS, CDR2 YFSETQ. CDR3 length equals 15 residues. In nucleotides, the CDR3 is TGCGCCAGCAGCTTGGGGGCAGGGTGGGGCACTGAAGCTTTCTTT. Translated: CASSLGAGWGTEAFF.

This clonotype was seen ten or more times. J is TRBJ2-6 and V is TRBV12-3 or TRBV12-4; TRBD1 might be the D (6 bases). The CDR3 runs 15 residues. Trimming left V 6 bases short and J 2 bases short, with 11 bases between. The CDR3 DNA follows: TGTGCCAGCAGCCTTGGGACAACTGGGGCCAACGTCCTGACTTTC. Translation: CASSLGTTGANVLTF.

This clonotype was seen repeatedly, ten times or more. The chain couples TRBV29-1 to TRBJ1-1, with D tentatively TRBD1 (5 bases). Germline CDR1 and CDR2: SQVTM and ANQGSEA. The germline V and J ends were trimmed by 2 bases and 3 bases, with 7 bases remaining between them. This CDR3 comprises 12 residues. CDR3 in DNA: TGCAGCGTTGAAACAGGCTACACTGAAGCTTTCTTT. Translating gives CSVETGYTEAFF.

This clonotype was picked up many times. The V call is TRBV5-4, the J call TRBJ1-2, with D possibly matching TRBD1 (6 bases). V lost 0 bases and J 7 bases, leaving 10 bases between the germline ends. The CDR3 contains 13 residues. Germline CDR1 SGHNT, CDR2 YYREEE (reference sequence). CDR3 in amino acids: CASSLDVGAGYTF. CDR3 bases: TGTGCCAGCAGCTTGGATGTGGGGGCTGGCTACACCTTC.

This clonotype appeared many times. This sequence joins TRBV19 and TRBJ1-2; 8 nucleotides match TRBD1. With V trimmed by 6 bases and J by 8 bases, 14 bases remained unmatched. Germline V gives CDR1 LNHDA, CDR2 SQIVND (reference sequence). This CDR3 region has 15 residues. The CDR3 bases are TGTGCCAGTAGCCCGAGGCCACGGACAGGGTACGGCTACACCTTC. This codes for CASSPRPRTGYGYTF.

Many counts were recorded for this clonotype. CDR3 in amino acids: CASSFGQGTDTQYF. The DNA of the CDR3 is TGCGCCAGCAGCTTTGGACAGGGGACAGATACGCAGTATTTT. The chain has TRBV5-1 and TRBJ2-3; 9 bases match TRBD1. V shed 2 bases and J 3 bases; nucleotides not matched to a gene: 1. The CDR3 has 14 amino acids. Germline values: CDR1 SGHRS, CDR2 YFSETQ.

This clonotype occurred a few times. The J gene is TRBJ1-5, the V gene TRBV20-1, with TRBD1 identical over 7 bases. The J segment lost 2 bases and the V segment lost 7 bases, leaving 11 bases of the junction unmatched. The germline gives CDR1 DFQATT, CDR2 SNEGSKA (reference sequence). The CDR3 length is 15 residues. The CDR3 region has the DNA TGCAGTGTCGATACCGGGACAGAACGCAATCAGCCCCAGCATTTT. Translation gives CSVDTGTERNQPQHF.

The chain joins TRBV10-3 to TRBJ1-5; the D is unclear. Looked up from germline, CDR1 is ENHRY and CDR2 is SYGVKD. The CDR3 is 12 residues long. V gave up 10 bases and J gave up 6 bases, with 13 bases separating them. This CDR3 reads CATSSVRQPQHF. The CDR3 nucleotides read TGTGCCACCTCATCAGTGCGTCAGCCCCAGCATTTT.

This clonotype was observed many times. This chain links TRBV9 with TRBJ1-3; no reliable D call. Germline V CDR1 and CDR2: SGDLS, YYNGEE. V shed 2 bases and J shed 2 bases, with 5 bases lying between them. The CDR3 has 13 amino acids. The CDR3 region is CASSVTAGNTIYF. The CDR3 DNA follows: TGTGCCAGCAGCGTTACGGCTGGAAACACCATATATTTT.

This clonotype was counted ten times or more. This chain's CDR3 is CASSEPPREPQHF. In DNA, the CDR3 is TGTGCCAGCAGTGAACCCCCCCGAGAGCCCCAGCATTTT. J is TRBJ1-5 and V is TRBV6-1; D gene ambiguous. Trimming cost V 2 bases and J 8 bases, with 10 bases left between them. CDR3 size: 13 residues. The germline CDR1 and CDR2 sequences are MNHNS and SASEGT.

The chain combines TRBV6-1 with TRBJ2-7, with unresolved D. V lost 5 bases and J 4 bases, leaving 9 bases between the germline ends. CDR1 MNHNS and CDR2 SASEGT come from the germline V gene. The CDR3 is made up of 12 amino acids. The CDR3 sequence is CASSTNGYEQYF. In nucleotides, the CDR3 is TGTGCCAGCAGTACCAACGGATACGAGCAGTACTTC.

This clonotype was observed many times. The V gene is TRBV19, the J gene TRBJ2-5, with 7 bases aligning to TRBD2. Germline V lookup: CDR1 LNHDA, CDR2 SQIVND (reference sequence). The CDR3 extends over 14 amino acids. J was trimmed by 3 bases and V by 3 bases; bases with no gene match: 4. The chain's CDR3 is CASSIRAGEETQYF. DNA for the CDR3: TGTGCCAGTAGTATCAGGGCGGGGGAAGAGACCCAGTACTTC. The full variable domain, rest sourced from reference TRBV19 and TRBJ2-5, is DGGITQSPKYLFRKEGQNVTLSCEQNLNHDAMYWYRQDPGQGLRLIYYSQIVNDFQKGDIAEGYSVSREKKESFPLTVTSAQKNPTAFYLCASSIRAGEETQYFGPGTRLLVL.

This clonotype has a count of ten or more. This sequence joins TRBV7-2 and TRBJ2-7; D is undetermined. CDR3 length: 13 residues. V lost 0 bases, J lost 6 bases, and 9 bases lay in between. Germline lookup yields CDR1 SGHTA and CDR2 FQGNSA. The CDR3 nucleotides read TGTGCCAGCAGCTTAGCGCGTGGGTCCGAGCAGTACTTC. Amino acids: CASSLARGSEQYF.